The clone carrying this TCR beta chain was recorded a few times. Its antigen is not identified. The record originates from a study of metastatic and nonmetastatic thyroid tumors. Study as a whole: Patients with malignant and benign thyroid disease provided blood and tumor or nodule tissue, whose repertoires were compared. Study-level findings and limits: Benign nodules reportedly had significantly lower TCR beta diversity than malignant thyroid tumors in blood and tumor.

In the authors' workflow: CDR3 was compared across clinicopathological groups, and the resulting differences were used to build a distant-metastasis classifier for papillary thyroid cancer. MiXCR re-clonotyped the PCR reads for TCRdb. The V and J calls were not made by the authors but by TCRdb's processing. Altogether about 93,000 clones are present, more than 9.5% being singletons, with the ten largest covering about 10%. All patients were treatment-naive before thyroid surgery. The V gene's germline CDR1 is MNHEY and CDR2 SVGEGT. V dropped 2 bases and J dropped 4 bases, with 8 bases sitting between them. This CDR3 region has 13 residues.

This TCR was recovered from a female donor with papillary thyroid cancer or a benign thyroid nodule (not recorded which). Some clones in this sample may be carry-over from other donors' samples. The sample consisted of blood. The rearrangement joins TRBV6-2 or TRBV6-3 to TRBJ2-5; D might be TRBD1 (5 bases). The CDR3 DNA reads TGTGCCAGCAGTTACCAGGGTCCAGAGACCCAGTACTTC. It codes for CASSYQGPETQYF.